Listed here are 23 T cell receptor beta chains from one sample, sequenced in a study of vaccination effects on CD4 cells after COVID-19. These TCRs' antigens remain unknown. The culture ran for roughly ten days, and then CD4+ T cells were isolated. Participants were vaccinated with two doses of either the BNT162b2 or mRNA-1273 vaccine. Sequenced by immunoSEQ multiplex PCR; TCRdb stores in-frame clones only, minus some. The sample has around 50,000 clones; 55% to 75% are singletons. This material consisted of CD4+ T cells from PBMCs cultured without peptide, taken after COVID-19 vaccination. Receptors were obtained from a human donor who received a COVID-19 vaccine.

This clone was observed a single time. This rearrangement joins TRBV27 to TRBJ1-3; possible D gene TRBD1, 5 bases. The V gene's germline CDR1 is MNHEY and CDR2 SMNVEV (reference sequence). This CDR3 has 14 residues. Between the trimmed V and J ends, which lost 8 bases and 2 bases, there was a span of 13 bases. For the CDR3, the DNA is TGTGCCAGCGGGGGGGGTACGGCTGGAAACACCATATATTTT. It encodes CASGGGTAGNTIYF.

The chain couples TRBV7-6 to TRBJ2-2; D is perhaps TRBD2 (5 bases). Trimming removed 1 base from V and 1 base from J, with 13 bases in between. This CDR3 has 17 residues. CDR1 is SGHVS and CDR2 is FNYEAQ in the germline V gene. The CDR3 sequence is CASSLVEGNQNTGELFF. The DNA of the CDR3 is TGTGCCAGCAGCTTAGTTGAGGGAAACCAGAACACCGGGGAGCTGTTTTTT.

The table lists this clone with a few counts. The V and J genes are TRBV18 and TRBJ2-1, with D possibly being TRBD1 (5 bases). This CDR3 has 14 amino acids. CDR1 is KGHSH, CDR2 LQKENI, per germline. V lost 3 bases and J lost 5, with 11 bases in between. CDR3 DNA: TGTGCCAGCTCACCGGTACAGGCGAACAATGAGCAGTTCTTC. This codes for CASSPVQANNEQFF.

This clone was counted only a few times. J is TRBJ2-7 and V is TRBV11-2, with 7 bases fitting TRBD2. Trimming removed 5 bases from V and 1 base from J; junction bases left unmatched: 8. Per germline, CDR1 SGHAT and CDR2 FQNNGV. The CDR3 extends over 15 amino acids. Here the CDR3 DNA reads TGTGCCAGCAGCATCGGGACTAACCCATCCTACGAGCAGTACTTC. Translated: CASSIGTNPSYEQYF.

The gene calls are TRBV7-9 and TRBJ2-7; 8 nucleotides match TRBD1. The germline V gene encodes CDR1 SEHNR and CDR2 FQNEAQ (reference sequence). Trimming cost V 5 bases and J 5 bases; bases outside gene matches: 11. This CDR3 has 15 residues. CDR3 DNA: TGTGCCAGCAGCAGCGGACAGGGCAGGTCGGACGAGCAGTACTTC. Protein product: CASSSGQGRSDEQYF. The full variable domain, with the rest looked up from reference TRBV7-9 and TRBJ2-7, is DTGVSQNPRHKITKRGQNVTFRCDPISEHNRLYWYRQTLGQGPEFLTYFQNEAQLEKSRLLSDRFSAERPKGSFSTLEIQRTEQGDSAMYLCASSSGQGRSDEQYFGPGTRLTVT.

The chain has TRBV6-5 and TRBJ1-2; tentatively, D is TRBD1 (6 bases). In germline, CDR1 is MNHEY, CDR2 SVGAGI. Trimming removed 6 bases from V and 0 bases from J, with 14 bases in between. CDR3 size: 15 residues. CDR3 nucleotides: TGTGCCAGCAGAAGGGACAAGGGCTCTAACTATGGCTACACCTTC. The encoded protein is CASRRDKGSNYGYTF.

This clone came up once. The V call is TRBV23-1, the J call TRBJ2-7, with a possible D match to TRBD1 (7 bases). TRBV23-1 is sorted into the ORF group, with uncertain function. This CDR3 has 14 residues. V gave up 4 bases and J gave up 13 bases, with 23 bases separating them. Here the CDR3 reads CASSLGGQPTSGYF. CDR3 nucleotides: TGCGCCAGCAGTCTCGGGGGACAGCCTACCTCGGGTTACTTC.

The V and J genes are TRBV25-1 and TRBJ2-1, with 7 positions matching TRBD2. This CDR3 comprises 13 residues. V lost 5 bases and J lost 7; bases outside the gene matches: 5. Germline V lookup: CDR1 MGHDK, CDR2 SYGVNS. The CDR3 sequence: CASSLSGGNEQFF. The CDR3 DNA is TGTGCCAGCAGTCTATCGGGAGGTAATGAGCAGTTCTTC.

The table lists this clone with a few counts. This rearrangement joins TRBV7-2 to TRBJ2-3; D gene unclear. The CDR3 covers 13 residues. Looked up from germline, CDR1 is SGHTA and CDR2 is FQGNSA. The V gene lost 3 bases and the J gene lost 0 bases, with 4 bases spanning the gap. The CDR3 coding sequence is TGTGCCAGCAGCTTGATGAGCACAGATACGCAGTATTTT. Translating it yields CASSLMSTDTQYF.

DNA for the CDR3: TGTGCCAGCAGTGAAGCGGGAGCTTCCTACGAGCAGTACTTC. The encoded protein is CASSEAGASYEQYF. The chain carries TRBV2 and TRBJ2-7, with a possible D match to TRBD2 (5 bases). Trimming cost V 0 bases and J 1 base, with 7 bases left between them. CDR3 length: 14 amino acids. CDR1 and CDR2 from the germline V gene are SNHLY and FYNNEI.

Only one count was recorded for this clone. The chain couples TRBV11-1 to TRBJ1-1; 8 nucleotides agree with TRBD1. The CDR3 totals 13 residues. The V gene end was trimmed by 7 bases and the J gene end by 3 bases; junction bases not matched to a gene: 4. CDR1 is SGHAT, CDR2 FQDESV, per germline (reference sequence). In DNA, the CDR3 is TGTGCCAGCAACAAACAGGGGGACACTGAAGCTTTCTTT. Its protein is CASNKQGDTEAFF.

The genes are TRBV5-8 and TRBJ2-4; 8 positions match TRBD1. V lost 6 bases to trimming and J lost 1 base; unmatched junction nucleotides: 6. Germline V CDR1 and CDR2: SGHTS, YDEGEE. The CDR3 runs to 15 residues. CDR3: CASTWPGGAKNIQYF. The CDR3 DNA is TGTGCCAGCACTTGGCCAGGGGGCGCCAAAAACATTCAGTACTTC.

This chain uses TRBV11-2 with TRBJ1-3; D is possibly TRBD1 (6 bases). The length of the CDR3 is 17 residues. Germline-derived CDR1 and CDR2 are SGHAT and FQNNGV. V dropped 3 bases and J dropped 0 bases, with 15 bases sitting between them. CDR3 sequence reads: CASSLNGGPISGNTIYF. CDR3 DNA: TGTGCCAGCAGCTTGAATGGGGGGCCAATCTCTGGAAACACCATATATTTT.

The rearrangement joins TRBV12-3 or TRBV12-4 to TRBJ2-7, with D tentatively TRBD2 (6 bases). Trimming removed 1 base from V and 5 bases from J, with 9 bases in between. This CDR3 has 13 residues. CDR3 protein: CASSLDRRDEQYF. In nucleotides, the CDR3 is TGTGCCAGCAGTTTAGACAGGAGGGACGAGCAGTACTTC.

This chain connects TRBV20-1 to TRBJ1-2, with 12 bases that match TRBD1. This CDR3 spans 14 amino acids. Germline V lookup: CDR1 DFQATT, CDR2 SNEGSKA (reference sequence). Trimming removed 3 bases from V and 8 bases from J; junction bases left unmatched: 7. The CDR3 DNA is TGCAGTGCTAGTAGCGGGACAGGGGGCAGGGGCTACACCTTC. It encodes CSASSGTGGRGYTF.

V gene TRBV2 combines with J gene TRBJ2-5; TRBD1 might be the D (6 bases). Germline CDR1 is SNHLY and CDR2 is FYNNEI. The CDR3 length is 16 residues. V lost 3 bases to trimming and J lost 5 bases, with 19 bases between them. Here the CDR3 reads CASSEGATSFGETQYF. CDR3 nucleotides: TGTGCCAGCAGTGAGGGGGCTACTTCCTTTGGGGAGACCCAGTACTTC.

This clone was counted only a few times. This chain links TRBV7-8 with TRBJ1-1; possibly TRBD1 for D (5 bases). The germline V gene has CDR1 SGHVS and CDR2 FQNEAQ. The CDR3 covers 16 residues. V was cut by 5 bases and J by 1 base, with 17 bases left in between. CDR3 nucleotide sequence: TGTGCCAGCAGCGCATCCTACCCGGGGGGGAACACTGAAGCTTTCTTT. It encodes CASSASYPGGNTEAFF.

This clone was recorded a few times. The chain has TRBV14 and TRBJ1-6; D remains ambiguous. Trimming pared 1 base from V and 0 bases from J, leaving 4 bases between. Germline CDR1 and CDR2: SGHDN and FVKESK. CDR3 length: 15 residues. CDR3 DNA: TGTGCCAGCAGCCAAGGGGGCTCCTATAATTCACCCCTCCACTTT. The encoded protein is CASSQGGSYNSPLHF.

The J gene is TRBJ2-1, the V gene TRBV15; a weak D match, TRBD2 (5 bases). Trimming shortened V by 3 bases and J by 5 bases, and 11 bases separated the two germline ends. The CDR3 length is 14 residues. Germline values: CDR1 LNHNV, CDR2 YYDKDF (reference sequence). The CDR3 DNA is TGTGCCACCAGCAGGGAGGTCGGGGACAATGAGCAGTTCTTC. Protein: CATSREVGDNEQFF.

The DNA of the CDR3 is TGTGCCATCAGTGAGTCGCTGGGACAGGGGGGTTCACCCCTCCACTTT. Its protein product is CAISESLGQGGSPLHF. V usage is TRBV10-3 and J usage is TRBJ1-6; TRBD1 agrees at 11 bases. The CDR3 is 16 amino acids. Germline CDR1 is ENHRY and CDR2 is SYGVKD. With 0 bases clipped from V and 9 bases from J, the junction kept 4 bases outside the gene matches.

The rearrangement joins TRBV6-5 to TRBJ1-5; D unclear. The CDR3 spans 13 residues. CDR1 and CDR2 (germline): MNHEY, SVGAGI. V gave up 5 bases and J gave up 2 bases, with 7 bases separating them. DNA for the CDR3: TGTGCCAGCAGTCCCGGAGGCAATCAGCCCCAGCATTTT. Protein: CASSPGGNQPQHF.

This rearrangement joins TRBV27 to TRBJ1-5; 9 nucleotides match TRBD1. The CDR3 totals 15 residues. In germline, CDR1 is MNHEY, CDR2 SMNVEV (reference sequence). V lost 1 base to trimming and J lost 5 bases; unmatched junction nucleotides: 3. CDR3 DNA: TGTGCCAGCAGTTTATACCGGGACAGGGATCAGCCCCAGCATTTT. Translated, it gives CASSLYRDRDQPQHF.

V and J are TRBV18 and TRBJ2-1; 9 nucleotides agree with TRBD1. The V and J ends lost 5 bases and 7 bases, in that order; junction bases with no gene match: 12. Germline-derived CDR1 and CDR2 are KGHSH and LQKENI. The CDR3 is made up of 16 amino acids. The CDR3 region is CASSSGTGLAWNEQFF. The CDR3 bases are TGTGCCAGCTCATCCGGGACAGGGCTGGCGTGGAATGAGCAGTTCTTC.